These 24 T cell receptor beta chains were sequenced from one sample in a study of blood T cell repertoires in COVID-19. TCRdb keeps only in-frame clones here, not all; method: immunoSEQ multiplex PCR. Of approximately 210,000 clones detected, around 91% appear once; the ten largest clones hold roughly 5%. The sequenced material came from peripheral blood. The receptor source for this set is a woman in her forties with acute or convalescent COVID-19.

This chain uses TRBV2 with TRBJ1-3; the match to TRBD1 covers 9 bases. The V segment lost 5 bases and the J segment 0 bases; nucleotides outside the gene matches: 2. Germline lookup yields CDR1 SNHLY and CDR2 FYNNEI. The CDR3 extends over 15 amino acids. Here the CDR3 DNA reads TGTGCCAGCAGTTGGGACAGGGTCTCTGGAAACACCATATATTTT. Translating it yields CASSWDRVSGNTIYF.

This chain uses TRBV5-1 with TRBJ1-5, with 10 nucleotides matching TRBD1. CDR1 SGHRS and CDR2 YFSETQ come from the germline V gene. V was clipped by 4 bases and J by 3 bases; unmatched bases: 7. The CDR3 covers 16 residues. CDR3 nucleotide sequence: TGCGCCAGCAGCGGCCGGGACAGGGGATTCAATCAGCCCCAGCATTTT. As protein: CASSGRDRGFNQPQHF.

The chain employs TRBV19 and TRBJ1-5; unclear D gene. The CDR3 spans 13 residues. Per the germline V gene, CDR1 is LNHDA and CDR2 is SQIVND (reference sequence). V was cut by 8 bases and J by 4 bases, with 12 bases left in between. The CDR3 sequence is CASAWSGNQPQHF. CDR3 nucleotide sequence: TGTGCCAGTGCATGGAGTGGAAATCAGCCCCAGCATTTT.

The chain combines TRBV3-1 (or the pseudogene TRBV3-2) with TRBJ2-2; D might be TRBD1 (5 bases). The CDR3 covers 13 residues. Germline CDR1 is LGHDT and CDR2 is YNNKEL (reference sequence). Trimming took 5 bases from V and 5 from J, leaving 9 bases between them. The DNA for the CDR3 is TGTGCCAGCAGCTCAAGGGGTACCGGGGAGCTGTTTTTT. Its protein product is CASSSRGTGELFF.

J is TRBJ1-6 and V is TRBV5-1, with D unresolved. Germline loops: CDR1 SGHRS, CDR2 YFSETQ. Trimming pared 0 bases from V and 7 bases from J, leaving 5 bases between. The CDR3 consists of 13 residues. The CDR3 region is CASSLGGNSPLHF. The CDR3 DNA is TGCGCCAGCAGCTTGGGAGGGAATTCACCCCTCCACTTT.

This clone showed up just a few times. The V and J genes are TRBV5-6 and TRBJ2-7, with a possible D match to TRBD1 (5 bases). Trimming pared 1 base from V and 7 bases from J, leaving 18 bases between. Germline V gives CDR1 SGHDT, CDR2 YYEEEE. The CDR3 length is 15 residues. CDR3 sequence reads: CASSLLSGLRREQYV. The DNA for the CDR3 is TGTGCCAGCAGCTTGTTGTCAGGGCTCAGGAGAGAGCAGTACGTC.

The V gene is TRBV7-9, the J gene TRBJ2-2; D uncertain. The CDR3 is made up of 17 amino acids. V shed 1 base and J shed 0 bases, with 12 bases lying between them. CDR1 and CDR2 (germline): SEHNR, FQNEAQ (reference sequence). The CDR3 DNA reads TGTGCCAGCAGCTTAGGGGTGGGCAGGTCGAACACCGGGGAGCTGTTTTTT. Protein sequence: CASSLGVGRSNTGELFF.

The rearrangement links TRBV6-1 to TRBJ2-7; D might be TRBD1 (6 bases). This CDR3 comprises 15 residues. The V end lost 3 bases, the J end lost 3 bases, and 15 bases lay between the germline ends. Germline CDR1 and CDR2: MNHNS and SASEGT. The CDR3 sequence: CASSDRGYRDYEQYV. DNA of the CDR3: TGTGCCAGCAGTGACAGGGGATACAGAGACTACGAGCAGTACGTC.

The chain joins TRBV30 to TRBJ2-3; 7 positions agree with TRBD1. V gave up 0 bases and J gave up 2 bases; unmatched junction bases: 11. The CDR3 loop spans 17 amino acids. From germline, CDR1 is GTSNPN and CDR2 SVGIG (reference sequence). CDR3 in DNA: TGTGCCTGGAGTGTAAGGGCGTGGGGACAGAACACAGATACGCAGTATTTT. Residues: CAWSVRAWGQNTDTQYF.

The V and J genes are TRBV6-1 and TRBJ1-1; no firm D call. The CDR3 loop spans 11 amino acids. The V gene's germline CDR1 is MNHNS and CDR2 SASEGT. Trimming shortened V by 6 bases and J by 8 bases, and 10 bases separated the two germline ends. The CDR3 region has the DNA TGTGCCAGCAGATTGGAGTCAGAAGCTTTCTTT. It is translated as CASRLESEAFF.

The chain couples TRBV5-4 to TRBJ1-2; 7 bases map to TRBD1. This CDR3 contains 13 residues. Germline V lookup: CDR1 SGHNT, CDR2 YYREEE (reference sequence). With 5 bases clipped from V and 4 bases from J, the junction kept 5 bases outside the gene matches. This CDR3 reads CASSRQGGYGYTF. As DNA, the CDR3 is TGTGCCAGCAGTAGACAGGGCGGCTATGGCTACACCTTC.

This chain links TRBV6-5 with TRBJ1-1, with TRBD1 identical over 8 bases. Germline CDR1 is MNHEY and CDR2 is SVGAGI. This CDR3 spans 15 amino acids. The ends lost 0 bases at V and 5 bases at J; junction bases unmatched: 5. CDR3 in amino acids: CASSYSVRGLTEAFF. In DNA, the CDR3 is TGTGCCAGCAGTTACTCGGTCAGGGGGCTGACTGAAGCTTTCTTT.

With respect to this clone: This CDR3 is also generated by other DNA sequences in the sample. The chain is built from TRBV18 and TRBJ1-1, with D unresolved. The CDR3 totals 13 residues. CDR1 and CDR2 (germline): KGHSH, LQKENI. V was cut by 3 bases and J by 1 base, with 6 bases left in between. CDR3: CASSPTGNTEAFF. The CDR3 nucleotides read TGTGCCAGCTCACCCACTGGGAACACTGAAGCTTTCTTT.

The DNA of the CDR3 is TGTGCCAGCAGTTACCGCGCGGGGGCTAGCACAGATACGCAGTATTTT. It codes for CASSYRAGASTDTQYF. The V gene is TRBV6-5, the J gene TRBJ2-3; maybe TRBD2 (7 bases). Germline V CDR1 and CDR2: MNHEY, SVGAGI. This CDR3 region has 16 residues. V was trimmed by 2 bases and J by 0 bases, leaving 12 bases between them.

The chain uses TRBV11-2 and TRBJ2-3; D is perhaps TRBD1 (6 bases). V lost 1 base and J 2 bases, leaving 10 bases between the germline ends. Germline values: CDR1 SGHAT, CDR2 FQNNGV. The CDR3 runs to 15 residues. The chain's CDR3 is CASSLGQANTDTQYF. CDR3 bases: TGTGCCAGCAGCTTAGGACAGGCGAACACAGATACGCAGTATTTT.

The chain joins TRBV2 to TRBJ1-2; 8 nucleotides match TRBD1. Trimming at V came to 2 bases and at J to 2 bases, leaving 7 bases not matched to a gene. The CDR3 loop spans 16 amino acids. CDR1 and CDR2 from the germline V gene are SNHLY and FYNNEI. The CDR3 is CASSERLRQGNYGYTF. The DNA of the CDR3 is TGTGCCAGCAGTGAAAGGCTGAGACAGGGGAACTATGGCTACACCTTC.

The DNA for the CDR3 is TGTGCCAGCAATACCCCGGGACAGGGGGATTTCCAGGGCTATGGCTACACCTTC. The encoded protein is CASNTPGQGDFQGYGYTF. This chain links TRBV2 with TRBJ1-2; 11 bases match TRBD1. The CDR3 length is 18 residues. The V gene's germline CDR1 is SNHLY and CDR2 FYNNEI. J lost 4 bases, V lost 7 bases, and 17 bases had no gene match.

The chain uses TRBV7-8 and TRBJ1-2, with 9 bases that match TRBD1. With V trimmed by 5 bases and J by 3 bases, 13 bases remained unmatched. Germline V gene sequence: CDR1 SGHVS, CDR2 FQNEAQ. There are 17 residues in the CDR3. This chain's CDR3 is CASSRPWDREVDYGYTF. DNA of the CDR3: TGTGCCAGCAGCAGACCCTGGGACAGGGAGGTAGACTATGGCTACACCTTC. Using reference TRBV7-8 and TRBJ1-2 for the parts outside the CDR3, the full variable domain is GAGVSQSPRYKVAKRGQDVALRCDPISGHVSLFWYQQALGQGPEFLTYFQNEAQLDKSGLPSDRFFAERPEGSVSTLKIQRTQQEDSAVYLCASSRPWDREVDYGYTFGSGTRLTVV.

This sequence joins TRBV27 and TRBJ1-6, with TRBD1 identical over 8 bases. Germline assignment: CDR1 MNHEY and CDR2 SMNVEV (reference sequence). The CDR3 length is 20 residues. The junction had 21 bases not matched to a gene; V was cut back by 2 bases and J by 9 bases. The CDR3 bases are TGTGCCAGCAGTTTAAGGGGAGACAGGGGAGCTTCCCTAGAATTTTCACCCCTCCACTTT. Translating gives CASSLRGDRGASLEFSPLHF.

CDR3 nucleotides: TGCAGCGCCCGGACAGGGGTTTACACCGGGGAGCTGTTTTTT. Translated, it gives CSARTGVYTGELFF. The chain joins TRBV29-1 to TRBJ2-2, with TRBD1 identical over 9 bases. V gave up 7 bases and J gave up 3 bases; unmatched junction bases: 6. This CDR3 is built from 14 residues. Germline assignment: CDR1 SQVTM and CDR2 ANQGSEA.

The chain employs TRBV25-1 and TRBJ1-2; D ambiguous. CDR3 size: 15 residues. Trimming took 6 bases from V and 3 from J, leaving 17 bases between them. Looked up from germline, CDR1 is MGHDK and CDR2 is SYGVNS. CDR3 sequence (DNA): TGTGCCAGCAGCATTGCGGCGGCGGTTGACTATGGCTACACCTTC. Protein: CASSIAAAVDYGYTF.

DNA for the CDR3: TGTGCCAGCAATAATGGCAAGAACACTGAAGCTTTCTTT. Protein sequence: CASNNGKNTEAFF. The chain has TRBV2 and TRBJ1-1; D uncertain. CDR1 and CDR2 (germline): SNHLY, FYNNEI. Between the trimmed V and J ends, which lost 7 bases and 1 base, there was a span of 10 bases. The CDR3 consists of 13 residues.

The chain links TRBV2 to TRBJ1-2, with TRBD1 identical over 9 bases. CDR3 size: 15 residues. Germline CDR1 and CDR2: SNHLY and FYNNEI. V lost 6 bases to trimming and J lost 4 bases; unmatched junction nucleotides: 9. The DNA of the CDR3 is TGTGCCAGCAGCCGGGACAGGGTGTTAGGCTATGGCTACACCTTC. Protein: CASSRDRVLGYGYTF.

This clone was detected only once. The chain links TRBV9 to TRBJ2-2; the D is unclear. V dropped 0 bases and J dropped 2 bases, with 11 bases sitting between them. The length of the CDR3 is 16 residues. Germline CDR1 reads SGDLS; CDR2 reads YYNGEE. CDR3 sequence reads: CASSVAVTTNTGELFF. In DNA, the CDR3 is TGTGCCAGCAGCGTAGCCGTGACAACCAACACCGGGGAGCTGTTTTTT.